A selection of T cell receptor beta chains follows, all from one sample in a study of cytomegalovirus exposure and HLA in healthy donors. The assay was immunoSEQ multiplex PCR, and TCRdb's table has in-frame clones only and misses some. The sample includes about 65,000 clones, 85% to 95% of them seen just once. Input material: PBMCs. These receptors originate from a young man in good health and CMV-seropositive. The CDR3 runs from the conserved cysteine through the conserved F or W. The order of the fields is clone size, D gene, J gene, V gene, CDR3 length, CDR3 DNA, CDR3 protein. A D gene is named only where the DNA matches it firmly. Clone size appears in some rows only: once, few, many, or a class for an expanded clone.

NA,TRBD1,TRBJ2-1,TRBV9,15,TGTGCCAGCAGCGACGATAGGACAGGCTACAATGAGCAGTTCTTC,CASSDDRTGYNEQFF
NA,NA,TRBJ1-2,TRBV6-6,13,TGTGCCAGCAGTTACGGGGCTGGGGCAGGCTACACCTTC,CASSYGAGAGYTF
NA,NA,TRBJ2-3,TRBV7-8,12,TGTGCCAGCAGCCCGAGCACAGATACGCAGTATTTT,CASSPSTDTQYF
NA,TRBD1,TRBJ2-4,TRBV30,17,TGTGCCTGGAGTGAATACGGACAGGTCATGGCCAAAAACATTCAGTACTTC,CAWSEYGQVMAKNIQYF
NA,NA,TRBJ2-7,TRBV6-1,14,TGTGCCACCGCGACAGGTATACTTCGAGACGAGCAGTACTTC,CATATGILRDEQYF
NA,NA,TRBJ2-6,TRBV6-5,15,TGTGCCAGCAGTACAGACCTCTCTGGGGCCAACGTCCTGACTTTC,CASSTDLSGANVLTF
NA,TRBD1,TRBJ1-1,TRBV4-3,15,TGCGCCAGCAGCCAAGACAGGGGGCTTTGGACTGAAGCTTTCTTT,CASSQDRGLWTEAFF
NA,TRBD2,TRBJ2-7,TRBV6-6,16,TGTGCCAGCAGCCGAGGACTAGCGGGGACCTCCTACGAGCAGTACTTC,CASSRGLAGTSYEQYF
NA,NA,TRBJ2-7,TRBV28,14,TGTGCCAGCGGGACTTCCGGGTATCCAGGCGAGCAGTACTTC,CASGTSGYPGEQYF
NA,TRBD2,TRBJ2-3,TRBV5-6,18,TGTGCCAGCAGCTTGGATCTAGCGGGAGGGTCCAGCACAGATACGCAGTATTTT,CASSLDLAGGSSTDTQYF
NA,TRBD1,TRBJ1-1,TRBV6-1,16,TGTGCCAGCAGTGAAGCATGGGGGAGACAGGGGGTTGAAGCTTTCTTT,CASSEAWGRQGVEAFF
NA,NA,TRBJ2-3,TRBV7-9,15,TGTGCCAGCAGCCCTACATGGGGAGGAAGAGATACGCAGTATTTT,CASSPTWGGRDTQYF
NA,NA,TRBJ1-3,TRBV6-1,15,TGTGCCAGCAGTGAAGGGGGGGGAACTGGAAACACCATATATTTT,CASSEGGGTGNTIYF
NA,NA,TRBJ2-7,TRBV28,15,TGTGCCAGCAGTTCCCCGGCGACGATAGCGGACGAGCAGTACTTC,CASSSPATIADEQYF
NA,TRBD2,TRBJ2-7,TRBV4-2,16,TGTGCCAGCAGCCAAGAGGGGGCGGGGGGCTCCTACGAGCAGTACTTC,CASSQEGAGGSYEQYF
NA,NA,TRBJ2-7,TRBV21-1,16,TGTGCCAGCAGCCAAGGGGTGGGGGGATCGTACTACGAGCAGTACTTC,CASSQGVGGSYYEQYF
NA,TRBD1,TRBJ1-1,TRBV19,16,TGTGCCAGTAGTGCCCGGGACAGGGGAGTGAACACTGAAGCTTTCTTT,CASSARDRGVNTEAFF
NA,TRBD2,TRBJ2-5,TRBV9,13,TGTGCCAGCAGCAGCGGGGGGGCTAAGACCCAGTACTTC,CASSSGGAKTQYF
NA,NA,TRBJ1-1,TRBV6-5,15,TGTGCCAGCAGCTCCGAAGGGGCTACGAACACTGAAGCTTTCTTT,CASSSEGATNTEAFF
NA,TRBD1,TRBJ2-1,TRBV29-1,13,TGCAGTCTCAGGGGGCGCTCCTACAATGAGCAGTTCTTC,CSLRGRSYNEQFF
NA,TRBD2,TRBJ2-1,TRBV5-1,15,TGCGCCAGCAGCTTGGTCCTAGCGGGGTATGATGAGCAGTTCTTC,CASSLVLAGYDEQFF
few,NA,TRBJ1-3,TRBV14,12,TGTGCCAGCAGACAGGCTGGAAACACCATATATTTT,CASRQAGNTIYF
NA,NA,TRBJ1-3,TRBV6-1,14,TGTGCCAGCAGTGAAGCGCTAGGGGAAAACACCATATATTTT,CASSEALGENTIYF
NA,NA,TRBJ2-6,TRBV6-1,15,TGTGCCAGCAGTGAAACAGGCTCTGGGGCCAACGTCCTGACTTTC,CASSETGSGANVLTF
NA,NA,TRBJ2-3,TRBV1,16,TGCACCAGCAGCCCACTAAAGAGGCTTAGCACAGATACGCAGTATTTT,CTSSPLKRLSTDTQYF
NA,NA,TRBJ2-3,TRBV23-1,18,TGCGCCAGCAGTCTATGCAGTAGTTCCGCGGGCCGCGCAGATACGCAGTATTTT,CASSLCSSSAGRADTQYF
once,NA,TRBJ2-7,TRBV7-2,15,TGTGCCAGCAGCTTAATTAAATCCGCGAGCTACGAGCAGTACTTC,CASSLIKSASYEQYF
once,NA,TRBJ1-5,TRBV28,15,TGTGCCAGCAGTTTAGGCGGTGATGACAATCAGCCCCAGCATTTT,CASSLGGDDNQPQHF
NA,TRBD1,TRBJ2-1,TRBV6-5,15,TGTGCCAGCAGTTACTCAACTACAGGGGCTACTGAGCAGTTCTTC,CASSYSTTGATEQFF
NA,NA,TRBJ1-2,TRBV4-2,18,TGTGCCAGCAGCCAAGATATAAGGGAGGCAGGGCGGGGGAGAGGCTACACCTTC,CASSQDIREAGRGRGYTF
NA,NA,TRBJ2-7,TRBV5-1,14,TGCGCCAGCAGCCCAGGAGGGATTTCCTACGAGCAGTACTTC,CASSPGGISYEQYF
NA,TRBD1,TRBJ2-5,TRBV9,13,TGTGCCAGCAGCCCAGGGGGTAAAGAGACCCAGTACTTC,CASSPGGKETQYF
NA,TRBD2,TRBJ2-3,TRBV27,16,TGTGCCAGCAGTTCGCTAGCGGAGTCTAGCACAGATACGCAGTATTTT,CASSSLAESSTDTQYF
NA,TRBD1,TRBJ2-1,TRBV7-9,14,TGTGCCGGTTCGGGGGACAGGGTCTACAATGAGCAGTTCTTC,CAGSGDRVYNEQFF
NA,TRBD2,TRBJ2-3,TRBV28,18,TGTGCCAGCAGTTTAGGGACTAGCACTTACCTCGACACAGATACGCAGTATTTT,CASSLGTSTYLDTDTQYF
NA,NA,TRBJ2-1,TRBV6-5,14,TGTGCCAGCGGGAGGAGGCGGGGTAACAATGAGCAGTTCTTC,CASGRRRGNNEQFF
once,NA,TRBJ2-7,TRBV28,16,TGTGCCAGCAGTGCCCCATCCGGGACAACACCCTACGAGCAGTACTTC,CASSAPSGTTPYEQYF
once,NA,TRBJ2-7,TRBV10-2,13,TGCGCCAGCAGTGTGGAGACAGGCCACGAGCAGTACTTC,CASSVETGHEQYF
NA,NA,TRBJ1-3,TRBV28,14,TGTGCCAGCAGTTCCTATACCTCTGGAAACACCATATATTTT,CASSSYTSGNTIYF
NA,TRBD2,TRBJ2-5,TRBV9,15,TGTGCCAGCACCAAGGGCGGGGGGTACCAAGAGACCCAGTACTTC,CASTKGGGYQETQYF
once,NA,TRBJ2-7,TRBV11-2,14,TGTGCCAGCAGCTCCCACAGGGACACCTACGAGCAGTACTTC,CASSSHRDTYEQYF
NA,NA,TRBJ2-7,TRBV11-3,14,TGTGCCAGCAGCTTCATCAGAGGCCCCTACGAGCAGTACTTC,CASSFIRGPYEQYF
NA,TRBD1,TRBJ1-5,TRBV4-1,16,TGCGCCAGCAGGCAAGTGACAGGGGGACGCAATCAGCCCCAGCATTTT,CASRQVTGGRNQPQHF
NA,TRBD1,TRBJ1-1,TRBV30,13,TGTGCCTGGACCGGGACAGGGAACACTGAAGCTTTCTTT,CAWTGTGNTEAFF
NA,NA,TRBJ2-3,TRBV4-1,13,TGCGCCAGCAGCCCCCCCTCGGGAGATACGCAGTATTTT,CASSPPSGDTQYF
NA,NA,TRBJ2-7,TRBV7-6,14,TGTGCCAGCAGCTTGGGCATTGATTCCTACGAGCAGTACTTC,CASSLGIDSYEQYF
NA,TRBD1,TRBJ1-4,TRBV18,16,TGTGCCAGCTCATCGATAGGACAGGGAGGATTGGAAAAACTGTTTTTT,CASSSIGQGGLEKLFF
once,NA,TRBJ2-7,TRBV7-2,12,TGTGCCAGCAGCCGGAGGGCCTACGAGCAGTACTTC,CASSRRAYEQYF
NA,TRBD1,TRBJ1-4,TRBV19,14,TGTGCCAGTAGTTCGGGACAGGGAAGTGAAAAACTGTTTTTT,CASSSGQGSEKLFF
NA,TRBD1,TRBJ1-2,TRBV18,15,TGTGCCAGCTCACTTGGACAGGGGACGGACTATGGCTACACCTTC,CASSLGQGTDYGYTF
NA,TRBD2,TRBJ2-3,TRBV5-5,16,TGTGCCAGCAGTCTTGGACTAAGCGGGGTCACAGATACGCAGTATTTT,CASSLGLSGVTDTQYF
NA,NA,TRBJ2-7,TRBV28,14,TGTGCCAGCAGTTTAACGGACAGATCCTACGAGCAGTACTTC,CASSLTDRSYEQYF
NA,NA,TRBJ1-4,TRBV13,15,TGTGCCAGCAGCTTCCGACAGGATTGGGGTAAAAAACTGTTTTTT,CASSFRQDWGKKLFF
NA,TRBD1,TRBJ2-7,TRBV28,15,TGTGCCAGCAGTCCTTCGGACAGGCCTCGATACGAGCAGTACTTC,CASSPSDRPRYEQYF
NA,TRBD1,TRBJ1-2,TRBV5-4,16,TGTGCCAGCAGCTTGGGAGGGACAGGAGGAGATTATGGCTACACCTTC,CASSLGGTGGDYGYTF